This T cell receptor beta chain was sequenced during a study of CD8+CD57+ T cells in acquired aplastic anemia. Researchers used genomic DNA as the template to profile TCR beta VDJ and CDR3. Each CDR3 protein is one row after TCRdb ran MiXCR on the reads. The table lists hundreds of thousands of distinct CDR3 sequences, roughly 34% of them singletons. Patients who underwent sequencing had shown CD8+CD57+ cell expansion by flow cytometry. The enrolled patients all had severe acquired aplastic anemia. In its sample, this clonotype was seen a few times. Trimming removed 6 bases at V and 0 bases at J, with 15 bases between. Germline V gene sequence: CDR1 SNHLY, CDR2 FYNNEI. CDR3 size: 15 residues.

The sequencing sample was made of sorted CD4+, CD8+, or CD8+CD57+ T cells (not recorded which) from PBMCs. The genes are TRBV2 and TRBJ2-7; D is tentatively TRBD1 or TRBD2 (6 bases each). The sequence was obtained from a human donor with aplastic anemia. The CDR3 sequence is CASSEGGSSSYEQYF. CDR3 nucleotide sequence: TGTGCCAGCAGCGAGGGGGGTTCGAGCTCCTACGAGCAGTACTTC.